The T cell receptor (beta chain) described here comes from a study of CD8+ T cells in alopecia areata. This CDR3 is 13 amino acids long. Trimming took off 3 bases at V and 11 bases at J, with 19 bases between the two ends. CDR1 is GTSNPN, CDR2 SVGIG, per germline (reference sequence). RNA, once extracted, was reverse transcribed into cDNA for use as the sequencing template. The method was immunoSEQ multiplex PCR; TCRdb's version includes in-frame clones alone and lacks a portion of them. The sample yields about 130,000 clones, 45% to 60% seen once. V usage is TRBV30 and J usage is TRBJ2-5; D is possibly TRBD2 (6 bases). The sample in question was CD4+ T cells sorted from blood, obtained at week 0. This sequence was found in a human donor with alopecia areata. The CDR3 loop reads CAWRRLVSREQYF. In DNA, the CDR3 is TGTGCCTGGAGACGACTAGTCTCCCGAGAGCAGTACTTC.